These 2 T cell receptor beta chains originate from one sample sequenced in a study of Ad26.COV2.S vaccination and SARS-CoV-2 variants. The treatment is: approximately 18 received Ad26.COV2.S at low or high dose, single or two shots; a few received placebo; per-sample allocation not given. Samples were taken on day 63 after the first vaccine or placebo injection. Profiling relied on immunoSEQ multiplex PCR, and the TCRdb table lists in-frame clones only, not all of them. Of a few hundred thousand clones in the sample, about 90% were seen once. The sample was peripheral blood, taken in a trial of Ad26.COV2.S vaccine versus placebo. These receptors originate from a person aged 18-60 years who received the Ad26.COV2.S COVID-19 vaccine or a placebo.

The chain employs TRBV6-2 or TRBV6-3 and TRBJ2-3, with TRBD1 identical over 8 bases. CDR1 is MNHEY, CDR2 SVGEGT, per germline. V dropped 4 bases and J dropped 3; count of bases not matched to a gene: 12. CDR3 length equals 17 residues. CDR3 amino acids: CASSSRGLYLRTDTQYF. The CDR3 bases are TGTGCCAGCAGTTCCAGGGGGCTTTACCTTCGAACAGATACGCAGTATTTT.

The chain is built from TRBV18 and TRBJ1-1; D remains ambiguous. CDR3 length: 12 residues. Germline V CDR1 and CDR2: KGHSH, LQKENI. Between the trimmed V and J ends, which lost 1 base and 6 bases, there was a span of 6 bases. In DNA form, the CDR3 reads TGTGCCAGCTCACCACGGGATGCTGAAGCTTTCTTT. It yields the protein CASSPRDAEAFF.